Following are 10 T cell receptor beta chains from one sample sequenced in a study of cytomegalovirus exposure and HLA in healthy donors. The PCR used 60 Vbeta and 13 Jbeta primers. Assay used: immunoSEQ multiplex PCR; TCRdb lists only in-frame clones, some missing. The sample has tens of thousands of clones, around 83% seen once. The sample was PBMCs. These receptors all stem from a man aged 30-40 years in good health and CMV-seronegative.

The gene calls are TRBV5-1 and TRBJ2-1, with 7 bases aligning to TRBD2. V gave up 2 bases and J gave up 6 bases; unmatched junction bases: 5. The germline V gene encodes CDR1 SGHRS and CDR2 YFSETQ. This CDR3 contains 14 residues. CDR3 region: CASSFPLASNEQFF. Here the CDR3 DNA reads TGCGCCAGCAGCTTCCCACTAGCGAGCAATGAGCAGTTCTTC.

This clone was counted only a few times. This chain connects TRBV10-3 to TRBJ2-2; a weak D match, TRBD2 (6 bases). The CDR3 covers 14 residues. Germline V gene sequence: CDR1 ENHRY, CDR2 SYGVKD. Trimming took 10 bases from V and 0 from J, leaving 12 bases between them. The CDR3 loop is CATGGGANTGELFF. The CDR3 DNA is TGTGCCACTGGGGGAGGCGCGAACACCGGGGAGCTGTTTTTT.

The V gene is TRBV7-9, the J gene TRBJ2-1; D possibly corresponds to TRBD1 (6 bases). The CDR3 totals 13 residues. V was pared by 3 bases and J by 6 bases, with 9 bases between. CDR1 is SEHNR and CDR2 is FQNEAQ in the germline V gene (reference sequence). The CDR3 is CASSFGRGNEQFF. The CDR3 DNA follows: TGTGCCAGCAGCTTTGGCAGGGGCAATGAGCAGTTCTTC. Combining the CDR3 with reference TRBV7-9 and TRBJ2-1 gives the whole variable domain DTGVSQNPRHKITKRGQNVTFRCDPISEHNRLYWYRQTLGQGPEFLTYFQNEAQLEKSRLLSDRFSAERPKGSFSTLEIQRTEQGDSAMYLCASSFGRGNEQFFGPGTRLTVL.

The V gene is TRBV7-2, the J gene TRBJ2-3, with 7 bases identical to TRBD1. The CDR3 covers 15 residues. The V gene end was trimmed by 3 bases and the J gene end by 3 bases; junction bases not matched to a gene: 6. From germline, CDR1 is SGHTA and CDR2 FQGNSA. In DNA, the CDR3 is TGTGCCAGCAGCTTTATACAGGGGTGGACAGATACGCAGTATTTT. Translated, it gives CASSFIQGWTDTQYF.

The chain employs TRBV7-9 and TRBJ2-2, with TRBD1 identical over 10 bases. Germline CDR1 reads SEHNR; CDR2 reads FQNEAQ (reference sequence). The junction had 12 bases not matched to a gene; V was cut back by 5 bases and J by 6 bases. The CDR3 is made up of 17 amino acids. The CDR3 nucleotides read TGTGCCAGCAGCGGAACGACAGGGGGCGAGTTCCCCGGGGAGCTGTTTTTT. Its translation is CASSGTTGGEFPGELFF.

In its sample, this clone was seen once. The rearrangement joins TRBV28 to TRBJ1-2, with no clear D. Trimming stripped 9 bases from V and 6 bases from J, with 14 bases between. This CDR3 is 12 amino acids long. The germline V gene has CDR1 MDHEN and CDR2 SYDVKM. The CDR3 loop is CASAPLSNGYTF. Written as DNA, the CDR3 is TGTGCCAGTGCGCCCTTATCTAATGGCTACACCTTC.

The V call is TRBV15, the J call TRBJ2-7, with TRBD1 as a possible D gene (6 bases). The CDR3 spans 15 residues. CDR1 and CDR2 (germline): LNHNV, YYDKDF (reference sequence). The V end lost 0 bases, the J end lost 3 bases, and 12 bases lay between the germline ends. The CDR3 here is CATSRERDTLYEQYF. In DNA form, the CDR3 reads TGTGCCACCAGCAGAGAACGGGACACCCTCTACGAGCAGTACTTC.

Here the CDR3 DNA reads TGTGCCAGCAGCTTACTAGCAGTGGAAGAGACCCAGTACTTC. It specifies CASSLLAVEETQYF. This sequence joins TRBV7-8 and TRBJ2-5, with D perhaps TRBD2 (5 bases). Germline V gene data show CDR1 as SGHVS and CDR2 as FQNEAQ. This CDR3 has 14 amino acids. Trimming shortened V by 2 bases and J by 3 bases, and 10 bases separated the two germline ends.

The chain recombines TRBV4-3 with TRBJ2-5; D not certain. The J call may be wrong; the DNA end is better matched by TRBJ2-7. Germline CDR1 is LGHNA and CDR2 is YSLEER. The CDR3 spans 14 residues. The chain's CDR3 is CASSQGRQTYEQYF. For the CDR3, the DNA is TGCGCCAGCAGCCAAGGTAGACAAACCTACGAGCAGTACTTC.

Details on this clone: At one end, the junction sequence differs from germline, possibly due to a read error. The chain joins TRBV12-5 to TRBJ2-5, with no clear D. The CDR3 extends over 11 amino acids. The V gene's germline CDR1 is LGHNT and CDR2 FRNRAP. CDR3 residues: CASGLVSSPHF. The DNA for the CDR3 is TGTGCTAGTGGTTTGGTATCCTCCCCTCACTTC. Full variable domain (outside the CDR3, taken from reference TRBV12-5 and TRBJ2-5): DARVTQTPRHKVTEMGQEVTMRCQPILGHNTVFWYRQTMMQGLELLAYFRNRAPLDDSGMPKDRFSAEMPDATLATLKIQPSEPRDSAVYFCASGLVSSPHFGPGTRLLVL.